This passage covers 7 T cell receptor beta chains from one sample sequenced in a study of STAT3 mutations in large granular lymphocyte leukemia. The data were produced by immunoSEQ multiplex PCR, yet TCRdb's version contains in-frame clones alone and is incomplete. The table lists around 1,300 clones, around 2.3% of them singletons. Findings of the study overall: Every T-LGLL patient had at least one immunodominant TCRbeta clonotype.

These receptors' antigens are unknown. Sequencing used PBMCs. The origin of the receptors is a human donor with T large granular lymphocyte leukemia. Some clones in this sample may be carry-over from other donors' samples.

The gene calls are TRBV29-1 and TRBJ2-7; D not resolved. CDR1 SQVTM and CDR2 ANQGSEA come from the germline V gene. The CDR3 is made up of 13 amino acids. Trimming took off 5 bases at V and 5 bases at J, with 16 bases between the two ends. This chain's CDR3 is CSVWSGLFDEQYF. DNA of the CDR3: TGCAGCGTTTGGTCGGGTTTATTCGACGAGCAGTACTTC.

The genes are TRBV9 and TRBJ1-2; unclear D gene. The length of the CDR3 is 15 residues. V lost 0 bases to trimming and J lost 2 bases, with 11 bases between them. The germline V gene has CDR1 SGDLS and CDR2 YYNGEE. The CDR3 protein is CASSVAPGWNYGYTF. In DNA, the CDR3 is TGTGCCAGCAGCGTAGCCCCAGGTTGGAACTATGGCTACACCTTC.

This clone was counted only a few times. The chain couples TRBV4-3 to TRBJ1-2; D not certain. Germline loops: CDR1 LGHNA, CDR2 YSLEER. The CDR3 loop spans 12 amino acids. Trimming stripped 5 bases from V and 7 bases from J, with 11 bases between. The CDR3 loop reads CASSGNWTGYTF. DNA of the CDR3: TGCGCCAGCAGCGGAAATTGGACTGGCTACACCTTC.

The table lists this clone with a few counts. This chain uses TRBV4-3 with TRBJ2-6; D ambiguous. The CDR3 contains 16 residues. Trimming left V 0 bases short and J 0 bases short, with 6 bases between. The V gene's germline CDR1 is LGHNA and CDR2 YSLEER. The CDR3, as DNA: TGCGCCAGCAGCCAAGATAACGGCTCTGGGGCCAACGTCCTGACTTTC. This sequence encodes CASSQDNGSGANVLTF.

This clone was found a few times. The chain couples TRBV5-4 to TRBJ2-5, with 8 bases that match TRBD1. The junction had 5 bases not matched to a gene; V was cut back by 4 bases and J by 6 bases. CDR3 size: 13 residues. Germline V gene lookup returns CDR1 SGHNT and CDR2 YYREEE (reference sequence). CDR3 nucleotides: TGTGCCAGCAGCACGGGACAGGTCCAGACCCAGTACTTC. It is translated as CASSTGQVQTQYF.

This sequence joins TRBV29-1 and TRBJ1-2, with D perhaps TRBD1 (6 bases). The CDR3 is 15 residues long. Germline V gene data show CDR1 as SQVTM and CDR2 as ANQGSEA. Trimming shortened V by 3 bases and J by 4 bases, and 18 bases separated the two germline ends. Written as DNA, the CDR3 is TGCAGCGTTGACCAGAAGGGGGAACCAGTCTATGGCTACACCTTC. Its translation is CSVDQKGEPVYGYTF.

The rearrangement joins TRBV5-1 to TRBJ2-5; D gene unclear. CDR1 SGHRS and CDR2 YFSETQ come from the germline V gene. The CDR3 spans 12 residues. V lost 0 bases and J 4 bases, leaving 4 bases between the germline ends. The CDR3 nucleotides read TGCGCCAGCAGCTTGGCCCCAGAGACCCAGTACTTC. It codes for CASSLAPETQYF.